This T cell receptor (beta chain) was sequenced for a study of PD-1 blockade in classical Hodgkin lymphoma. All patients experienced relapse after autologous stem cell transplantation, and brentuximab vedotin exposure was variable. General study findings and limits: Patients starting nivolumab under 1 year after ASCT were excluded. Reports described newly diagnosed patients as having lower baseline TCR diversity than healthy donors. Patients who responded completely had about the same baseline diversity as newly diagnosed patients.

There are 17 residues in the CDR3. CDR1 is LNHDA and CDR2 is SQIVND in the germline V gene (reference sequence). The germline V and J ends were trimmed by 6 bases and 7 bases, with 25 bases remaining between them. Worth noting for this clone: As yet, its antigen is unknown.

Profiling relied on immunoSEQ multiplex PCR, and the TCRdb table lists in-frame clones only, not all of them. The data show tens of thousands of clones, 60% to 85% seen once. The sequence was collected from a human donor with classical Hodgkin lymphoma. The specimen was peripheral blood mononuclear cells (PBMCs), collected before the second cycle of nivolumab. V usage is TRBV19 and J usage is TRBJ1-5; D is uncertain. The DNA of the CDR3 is TGTGCCAGTAGCCCCCGAGCGGGAGTAAGGATGGGGCAGCCCCAGCATTTT. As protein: CASSPRAGVRMGQPQHF.